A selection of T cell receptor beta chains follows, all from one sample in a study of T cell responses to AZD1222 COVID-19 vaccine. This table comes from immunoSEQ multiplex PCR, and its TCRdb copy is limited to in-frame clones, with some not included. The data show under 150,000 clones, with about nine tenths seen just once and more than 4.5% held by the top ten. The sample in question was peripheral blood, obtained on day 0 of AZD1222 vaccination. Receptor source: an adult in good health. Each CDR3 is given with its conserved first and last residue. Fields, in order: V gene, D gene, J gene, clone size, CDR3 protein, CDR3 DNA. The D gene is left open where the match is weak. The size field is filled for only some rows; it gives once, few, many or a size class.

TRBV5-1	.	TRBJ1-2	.	CASSSWTEDGYTF	TGCGCCAGCAGCTCCTGGACAGAAGATGGCTACACCTTC
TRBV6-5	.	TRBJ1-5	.	CASTERRGNQPQHF	TGTGCCAGCACCGAAAGAAGGGGAAATCAGCCCCAGCATTTT
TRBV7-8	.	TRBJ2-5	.	CASSLEVAGETQYF	TGTGCCAGCAGCTTAGAGGTCGCGGGAGAGACCCAGTACTTC
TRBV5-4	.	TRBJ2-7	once	CASSRRPGDYEQYF	TGTGCCAGCAGCCGCCGTCCGGGTGACTACGAGCAGTACTTC
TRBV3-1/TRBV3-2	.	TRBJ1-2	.	CASSHRSTDNGYTF	TGTGCCAGCAGCCACAGATCGACCGACAATGGCTACACCTTC
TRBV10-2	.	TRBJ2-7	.	CASTPRPSYEQYF	TGCGCCAGCACCCCGCGCCCCTCCTACGAGCAGTACTTC
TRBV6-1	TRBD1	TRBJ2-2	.	CASSGRQGVDTGELFF	TGTGCCAGCAGTGGGCGACAGGGCGTTGACACCGGGGAGCTGTTTTTT
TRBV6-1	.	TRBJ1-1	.	CASSDLNTEAFF	TGTGCCAGCAGTGACCTGAACACTGAAGCTTTCTTT
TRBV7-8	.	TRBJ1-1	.	CASSLPGGEAFF	TGTGCCAGCAGCTTACCCGGGGGAGAAGCTTTCTTT
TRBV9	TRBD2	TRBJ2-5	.	CASSKTSFGGETQYF	TGTGCCAGCAGCAAGACTAGCTTTGGAGGAGAGACCCAGTACTTC
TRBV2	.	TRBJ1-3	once	CASTRSISGNTIYF	TGTGCCAGCACAAGGTCTATCTCTGGAAACACCATATATTTT
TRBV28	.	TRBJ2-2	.	CASSSPPHRFTPNTGELFF	TGTGCCAGCAGTTCGCCTCCCCACCGGTTTACCCCGAACACCGGGGAGCTGTTTTTT
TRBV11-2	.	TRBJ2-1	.	CASSLALEASEQFF	TGTGCCAGCAGCTTAGCACTAGAAGCAAGTGAGCAGTTCTTC
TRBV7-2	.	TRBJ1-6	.	CASSLPPGSFLHF	TGTGCCAGCAGCTTACCTCCGGGCTCCTTCCTCCACTTT
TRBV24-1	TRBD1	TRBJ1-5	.	CATSGTDAYSNQPQHF	TGTGCCACCTCCGGGACAGACGCCTATAGCAATCAGCCCCAGCATTTT
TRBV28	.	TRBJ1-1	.	CASSFGTLQAFF	TGTGCCAGCAGTTTTGGTACATTGCAAGCTTTCTTT